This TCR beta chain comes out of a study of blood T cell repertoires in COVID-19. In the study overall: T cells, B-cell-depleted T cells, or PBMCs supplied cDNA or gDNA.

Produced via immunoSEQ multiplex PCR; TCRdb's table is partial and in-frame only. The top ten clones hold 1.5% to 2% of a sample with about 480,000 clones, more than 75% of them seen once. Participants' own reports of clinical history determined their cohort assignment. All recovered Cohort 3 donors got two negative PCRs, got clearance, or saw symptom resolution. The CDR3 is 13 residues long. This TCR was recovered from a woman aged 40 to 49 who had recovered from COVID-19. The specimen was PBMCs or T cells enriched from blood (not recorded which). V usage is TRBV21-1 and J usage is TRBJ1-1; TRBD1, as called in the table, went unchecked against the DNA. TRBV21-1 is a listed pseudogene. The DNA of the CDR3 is TGTGCCAACCCACAGGGGGTGGGCACTGAAGCTTTCTTT. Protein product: CANPQGVGTEAFF.